The 26 T cell receptor beta chains below all came from one sample that was sequenced in a study of cytomegalovirus exposure and HLA in healthy donors. Vbeta (60) and Jbeta (13) primers were used in the PCR. Only in-frame clones appear in the TCRdb table, and some are missing; sequencing was by immunoSEQ multiplex PCR. This table has 100,000 to 120,000 clones, approximately 79% appearing once. Sequenced input: PBMCs. These receptors were obtained from a man aged 25-40 years in good health and CMV-seropositive.

The chain carries TRBV14 and TRBJ1-5, with D maybe TRBD1 (6 bases). Germline V CDR1 and CDR2: SGHDN, FVKESK. CDR3 size: 15 residues. Between the trimmed V and J ends, which lost 3 bases and 2 bases, there was a span of 11 bases. CDR3 sequence: CASSHPNRGNQPQHF. Written as DNA, the CDR3 is TGTGCCAGCAGCCACCCGAACAGGGGCAATCAGCCCCAGCATTTT.

This chain connects TRBV5-4 to TRBJ2-5, with TRBD2 identical over 7 bases. The DNA end favors TRBJ2-7, so the J call may be wrong. The CDR3 runs to 15 residues. The germline V gene has CDR1 SGHNT and CDR2 YYREEE (reference sequence). The CDR3 loop is CASSKEPGGSYEQYF. The CDR3 bases are TGTGCCAGCAGCAAAGAACCGGGAGGCTCCTACGAGCAGTACTTC.

The chain combines TRBV7-9 with TRBJ1-5; no clear D gene. Germline-derived CDR1 and CDR2 are SEHNR and FQNEAQ (reference sequence). There are 17 residues in the CDR3. CDR3 nucleotides: TGTGCGAACCTGGGCGCAGCTATCGCCTATAGCAATCAGCCCCAGCATTTT. Protein: CANLGAAIAYSNQPQHF. Supplemented by reference TRBV7-9 and TRBJ1-5, the full variable domain reads DTGVSQNPRHKITKRGQNVTFRCDPISEHNRLYWYRQTLGQGPEFLTYFQNEAQLEKSRLLSDRFSAERPKGSFSTLEIQRTEQGDSAMYLCANLGAAIAYSNQPQHFGDGTRLSIL.

Remarks on this clone: Other DNA sequences in this sample translate to the same CDR3. V gene TRBV30 combines with J gene TRBJ1-3; D uncertain. The germline V gene has CDR1 GTSNPN and CDR2 SVGIG (reference sequence). Trimming shortened V by 0 bases and J by 0 bases, and 9 bases separated the two germline ends. The CDR3 extends over 15 amino acids. For the CDR3, the DNA is TGTGCCTGGAGTGTACGGCGGAGCTCTGGAAACACCATATATTTT. It yields the protein CAWSVRRSSGNTIYF.

The chain recombines TRBV29-1 with TRBJ2-7; D ambiguous. The germline V gene has CDR1 SQVTM and CDR2 ANQGSEA. Trimming stripped 7 bases from V and 5 bases from J, with 9 bases between. The CDR3 runs 10 residues. This chain's CDR3 is CSAQIDEQYF. DNA of the CDR3: TGCAGCGCCCAGATCGACGAGCAGTACTTC.

The J gene is TRBJ2-2, the V gene TRBV19; 8 nucleotides match TRBD2. CDR1 and CDR2 from the germline V gene are LNHDA and SQIVND (reference sequence). Trimming removed 3 bases from V and 6 bases from J; junction bases left unmatched: 6. The CDR3 extends over 15 amino acids. DNA of the CDR3: TGTGCCAGTAGTATTTTCCGGGGGGGCCCCGGGGAGCTGTTTTTT. Residues: CASSIFRGGPGELFF.

The V call is TRBV9, the J call TRBJ2-2; the D is unclear. From germline, CDR1 is SGDLS and CDR2 YYNGEE. V shed 4 bases and J shed 6 bases, with 10 bases lying between them. The CDR3 is 13 amino acids. CDR3 in amino acids: CASSSELPGELFF. Here the CDR3 DNA reads TGTGCCAGCAGCTCTGAACTCCCCGGGGAGCTGTTTTTT.

The chain has TRBV11-2 and TRBJ2-7, with D tentatively TRBD2 (5 bases). Germline CDR1 is SGHAT and CDR2 is FQNNGV. The ends were cut back, 0 bases at V and 4 bases at J, with 22 bases in the middle. The CDR3 is 18 residues long. The DNA of the CDR3 is TGTGCCAGCAGCTTAGAACGTCCGGGGTCCGGGCCACTATACGAGCAGTACTTC. Its translation: CASSLERPGSGPLYEQYF.

The J gene is TRBJ1-5, the V gene TRBV25-1; 7 nucleotides line up with TRBD1. Germline V gives CDR1 MGHDK, CDR2 SYGVNS. This CDR3 is built from 16 residues. With 4 bases clipped from V and 1 base from J, the junction kept 7 bases outside the gene matches. CDR3 sequence reads: CASSGTGTESNQPQHF. The CDR3 DNA is TGTGCCAGCAGTGGGACCGGGACAGAAAGCAATCAGCCCCAGCATTTT.

This clone showed up just once. V usage is TRBV2 and J usage is TRBJ1-1, with 9 bases matching TRBD1. The CDR3 runs to 14 residues. Germline lookup yields CDR1 SNHLY and CDR2 FYNNEI. The trim removed 5 bases at V and 5 bases at J, leaving 6 bases unmatched. CDR3 nucleotide sequence: TGTGCCAGCAGTAGACAGGGGGGTAGGACTGAAGCTTTCTTT. This sequence encodes CASSRQGGRTEAFF.

This chain uses TRBV6-6 with TRBJ2-4; 7 nucleotides line up with TRBD1. Germline V gene data show CDR1 as MNHNY and CDR2 as SVGAGI (reference sequence). Germline trimming cut 8 bases from V and 1 base from J; bases unmatched to any gene: 5. This CDR3 contains 14 residues. CDR3 sequence reads: CASEQGSAKNIQYF. The DNA of the CDR3 is TGTGCCAGCGAACAGGGGTCTGCCAAAAACATTCAGTACTTC.

This chain joins TRBV28 and TRBJ2-7; 8 nucleotides agree with TRBD1. From germline, CDR1 is MDHEN and CDR2 SYDVKM. The length of the CDR3 is 17 residues. J gave up 2 bases and V 6 bases, and 15 bases lay outside the gene matches. The CDR3 loop reads CASRPHRGQGATYEQYF. For the CDR3, the DNA is TGTGCCAGCAGGCCCCATAGGGGGCAGGGGGCCACCTACGAGCAGTACTTC.

The chain couples TRBV19 to TRBJ1-2, with 7 bases identical to TRBD1. The germline CDR1 and CDR2 sequences are LNHDA and SQIVND (reference sequence). V gave up 1 base and J gave up 0 bases; unmatched junction bases: 14. This CDR3 spans 19 amino acids. The CDR3 nucleotides read TGTGCCAGTAGTATAGTACCCGGACGGGACAGCCACTCTAACTATGGCTACACCTTC. Translating gives CASSIVPGRDSHSNYGYTF.

The chain is built from TRBV18 and TRBJ2-5, with TRBD2 matching over 10 bases. The CDR3 length is 16 residues. V shed 3 bases and J 3 bases; nucleotides not matched to a gene: 7. Per germline, CDR1 KGHSH and CDR2 LQKENI. CDR3 loop: CASSPSGGSMKETQYF. The CDR3 region has the DNA TGTGCCAGCTCACCTAGCGGGGGGTCAATGAAAGAGACCCAGTACTTC.

The rearrangement joins TRBV19 to TRBJ1-5; D gene unclear. Germline V gene lookup returns CDR1 LNHDA and CDR2 SQIVND (reference sequence). V dropped 2 bases and J dropped 2 bases, with 7 bases sitting between them. This CDR3 contains 14 residues. The CDR3 DNA follows: TGTGCCAGTAGTATAAGGAGAGGCAATCAGCCCCAGCATTTT. Its translation: CASSIRRGNQPQHF.

The chain joins TRBV7-9 to TRBJ2-7; 11 nucleotides agree with TRBD2. V shed 1 base, J shed 2 bases, and the junction held 10 bases outside the gene matches. Germline assignment: CDR1 SEHNR and CDR2 FQNEAQ (reference sequence). This CDR3 is built from 18 residues. CDR3 in amino acids: CASSLVGSTSGAAYEQYF. The CDR3 bases are TGTGCCAGCAGCTTAGTCGGCTCGACTAGCGGGGCCGCCTACGAGCAGTACTTC.

In DNA form, the CDR3 reads TGTGCCATCAGTGAAGGACAGGGGAATTCACCCCTCCACTTT. This translates into CAISEGQGNSPLHF. The chain combines TRBV10-3 with TRBJ1-6; 9 nucleotides line up with TRBD1. The trim removed 3 bases at V and 7 bases at J, leaving 1 base unmatched. Looked up from germline, CDR1 is ENHRY and CDR2 is SYGVKD. This CDR3 has 14 residues.

The V and J genes are TRBV6-5 and TRBJ2-7; TRBD1 is a possible D gene (6 bases). The CDR3 is made up of 13 amino acids. Germline loops: CDR1 MNHEY, CDR2 SVGAGI. The germline V and J ends were trimmed by 6 bases and 1 base, with 10 bases remaining between them. The DNA of the CDR3 is TGTGCCAGCAGCCCAGACAGGTCCTACGAGCAGTACTTC. Residues: CASSPDRSYEQYF.

The chain is built from TRBV27 and TRBJ1-1; D possibly corresponds to TRBD1 (6 bases). CDR1 and CDR2 (germline): MNHEY, SMNVEV (reference sequence). Trimming stripped 5 bases from V and 3 bases from J, with 16 bases between. This CDR3 has 15 residues. The CDR3 DNA is TGTGCCAGCAGTCACAAACCTCACAGGGACACTGAAGCTTTCTTT. Encoded protein: CASSHKPHRDTEAFF.

This clone was detected only once. The rearrangement uses TRBV19 and TRBJ1-1; possibly TRBD1 for D (6 bases). Germline CDR1 is LNHDA and CDR2 is SQIVND (reference sequence). Between the trimmed V and J ends, which lost 6 bases and 1 base, there was a span of 12 bases. The CDR3 totals 14 residues. The CDR3 DNA follows: TGTGCCAGTAGCCTGGACAGACGGAACACTGAAGCTTTCTTT. This gives the protein CASSLDRRNTEAFF.

This chain joins TRBV7-9 and TRBJ2-1; 11 positions match TRBD2. This CDR3 is 17 amino acids long. V lost 1 base, J lost 8 bases, and 10 bases stayed unmatched. CDR1 and CDR2 (germline): SEHNR, FQNEAQ (reference sequence). CDR3 sequence reads: CASSLGSGGAIIDEQFF. In nucleotides, the CDR3 is TGTGCCAGCAGCTTAGGTAGCGGGGGGGCCATTATCGATGAGCAGTTCTTC.

J is TRBJ2-7 and V is TRBV5-6; a weak D match, TRBD1 (5 bases). This CDR3 spans 14 amino acids. CDR1 is SGHDT and CDR2 is YYEEEE in the germline V gene. V was clipped by 0 bases and J by 0 bases, with 7 bases between them. CDR3 bases: TGTGCCAGCAGCTTGGGCAGGGTCTCCTACGAGCAGTACTTC. This sequence encodes CASSLGRVSYEQYF.

V is TRBV7-7 and J is TRBJ1-2, with D unclear. CDR1 SSHAT and CDR2 FNYEAQ come from the germline V gene (reference sequence). Trimming stripped 5 bases from V and 0 bases from J, with 16 bases between. CDR3 length equals 16 residues. The CDR3 nucleotides are TGTGCCAGCAGCCAATCGACGGGAGGATCTAACTATGGCTACACCTTC. As protein: CASSQSTGGSNYGYTF.

The chain couples TRBV12-1 to TRBJ2-7; whether TRBD1, the table's D call, matches the DNA was not checked. TRBV12-1 is a listed pseudogene. The CDR3 is 14 amino acids. CDR3 in DNA: TGTGCCAGCAGCTTTGCGACAGGGGAGAACGAGCAGTACTTC. As protein: CASSFATGENEQYF.

The rearrangement joins TRBV2 to TRBJ2-1, with D hard to call. The length of the CDR3 is 16 residues. Trimming left V 2 bases short and J 0 bases short, with 11 bases between. Germline V lookup: CDR1 SNHLY, CDR2 FYNNEI. DNA for the CDR3: TGTGCCAGCAGTGAACTTCCTATAAGCTCCTACAATGAGCAGTTCTTC. Residues: CASSELPISSYNEQFF.

This rearrangement joins TRBV30 to TRBJ2-1, with 8 bases identical to TRBD2. Germline V gene lookup returns CDR1 GTSNPN and CDR2 SVGIG (reference sequence). The CDR3 has 13 amino acids. V was clipped by 7 bases and J by 5 bases; unmatched bases: 7. The CDR3 region is CASISGEHNEQFF. The CDR3 region has the DNA TGTGCCTCAATTAGCGGGGAGCACAATGAGCAGTTCTTC.